Below, 10 T cell receptor beta chains from the same sample are listed, as sequenced in a study of blood T cell repertoires in COVID-19 (dated by TCRdb to about 2020). The library was prepared using the immunoSEQ multiplex PCR assay. TCRdb holds this immuneACCESS table with in-frame rearrangements only. Some clones are missing; in checked studies, unresolved V genes explain under half, and the rest has no known cause. Counted in this sample were around 140,000 clones; roughly 85% of them appeared once. The ten largest clonotypes hold roughly 4% of the sample. The sample taken for sequencing was PBMCs or T cells enriched from blood (not recorded which). Receptors originate from a man over 45 who had recovered from COVID-19.

J is TRBJ1-2 and V is TRBV6-4; D unclear. The V end was cut by 0 bases, the J end by 8 bases, with 4 bases between. CDR3 length: 11 residues. Germline CDR1 reads MRHNA; CDR2 reads SNTAGT. The CDR3 sequence is CASSDSLGYTF. The CDR3 bases are TGTGCCAGCAGTGACTCCCTGGGCTACACCTTC.

This clone has just one count. The chain employs TRBV19 and TRBJ1-2; the match to TRBD1 covers 10 bases. Germline V gene lookup returns CDR1 LNHDA and CDR2 SQIVND (reference sequence). Unmatched junction bases numbered 16, after V lost 6 bases and J lost 6 bases. The CDR3 sequence is 17 residues long. In DNA, the CDR3 is TGTGCCAGTAGCAACCGGGACAGGGGTCGTGGGGAAAATGGCTACACCTTC. Translating it yields CASSNRDRGRGENGYTF. The complete variable domain, with remaining parts taken from reference TRBV19 and TRBJ1-2, reads DGGITQSPKYLFRKEGQNVTLSCEQNLNHDAMYWYRQDPGQGLRLIYYSQIVNDFQKGDIAEGYSVSREKKESFPLTVTSAQKNPTAFYLCASSNRDRGRGENGYTFGSGTRLTVV.

This clone was detected only once. The chain joins TRBV29-1 to TRBJ2-7; 9 nucleotides align to TRBD1. V dropped 5 bases and J dropped 2; count of bases not matched to a gene: 7. Germline V gene lookup returns CDR1 SQVTM and CDR2 ANQGSEA. There are 14 residues in the CDR3. CDR3 sequence reads: CSVWGGTGTYEQYF. As DNA, the CDR3 is TGCAGCGTTTGGGGGGGGACAGGGACCTACGAGCAGTACTTC.

Note on this clone: The junction departs from germline at one end; a sequencing error may be responsible. This rearrangement joins TRBV7-9 to TRBJ1-5, with D uncertain. The CDR3 spans 17 residues. Germline V gene lookup returns CDR1 SEHNR and CDR2 FQNEAQ (reference sequence). CDR3 sequence reads: CASSLAITGNSNQPQHF. Written as DNA, the CDR3 is TGTGCCAGCAGCCTAGCTATTACGGGGAATAGCAATCAGCCCCAGCATTTT.

This clone came up a few times. The CDR3 loop reads CASSQVDRDTGELFF. CDR3 sequence (DNA): TGTGCCAGCAGCCAAGTCGACAGAGACACCGGGGAGCTGTTTTTT. The rearrangement uses TRBV14 and TRBJ2-2; D is possibly TRBD1 (5 bases). V was trimmed by 1 base and J by 3 bases, leaving 9 bases between them. From germline, CDR1 is SGHDN and CDR2 FVKESK. The CDR3 runs 15 residues.

The chain carries TRBV11-3 and TRBJ2-5, with TRBD1 as a possible D gene (6 bases). Germline V CDR1 and CDR2: SGHNT, YENEEA. V was pared by 4 bases and J by 0 bases, with 9 bases between. The CDR3 runs 14 residues. The CDR3 reads CASSSWTDQETQYF. The CDR3 nucleotides are TGTGCCAGCAGCTCATGGACAGACCAAGAGACCCAGTACTTC.

The J gene is TRBJ2-1, the V gene TRBV5-4; possibly TRBD2 for D (5 bases). The CDR3 contains 15 residues. Germline V gene sequence: CDR1 SGHNT, CDR2 YYREEE (reference sequence). Trimming took 0 bases from V and 6 from J, leaving 13 bases between them. For the CDR3, the DNA is TGTGCCAGCAGCTTGGGAGGGTACTCCATCAATGAGCAGTTCTTC. Residues: CASSLGGYSINEQFF.

J is TRBJ2-1 and V is TRBV7-2, with D perhaps matching TRBD1 (6 bases). This CDR3 spans 12 amino acids. Germline CDR1 SGHTA, CDR2 FQGNSA. V was clipped by 6 bases and J by 8 bases, with 11 bases between them. CDR3 sequence reads: CASRGTGYEQFF. The CDR3 DNA follows: TGTGCCAGCAGGGGTACAGGGTATGAGCAGTTCTTC.

The V call is TRBV24-1, the J call TRBJ2-3; D remains ambiguous. The V gene lost 0 bases and the J gene lost 1 base, with 13 bases spanning the gap. The CDR3 is made up of 17 amino acids. The germline gives CDR1 KGHDR, CDR2 SFDVKD. This chain's CDR3 is CATSDLQDYGRTDTQYF. CDR3 bases: TGTGCCACCAGTGATTTGCAGGATTATGGGCGCACAGATACGCAGTATTTT.

This chain connects TRBV5-1 to TRBJ2-1, with D possibly being TRBD2 (5 bases). This CDR3 is 15 amino acids long. Between the trimmed V and J ends, which lost 0 bases and 0 bases, there was a span of 7 bases. Germline lookup yields CDR1 SGHRS and CDR2 YFSETQ. The CDR3 is CASSLAEVSYNEQFF. CDR3 DNA sequence: TGCGCCAGCAGCTTGGCGGAGGTCTCCTACAATGAGCAGTTCTTC.